This entry features one T cell receptor beta chain sequence. These data come from a study of blood T cell repertoires in COVID-19. The overall study: The origin of the acute and convalescent COVID-19 samples was the United States, Italy and Spain. Sources were T cells, B-cell-depleted T cells, or PBMCs; the material itself was cDNA or gDNA.

Methods used by the authors: Reference gene primer amplification gave nucleated cell count estimates. Generated by immunoSEQ multiplex PCR, the TCRdb table keeps only in-frame clones and is missing some. V, J and clone size derive from that table, while D and trimming were established from the DNA sequence. Of some 300,000 clones listed, 90% were seen once; the top ten hold approximately 4.3%. This clonotype was sampled from a woman between 18 and 29 years old with acute COVID-19. The sample consisted of PBMCs or T cells enriched from blood (not recorded which).

The CDR3: CASSVGKRLLTDTQYF. The CDR3 region has the DNA TGTGCCAGCAGCGTAGGAAAGCGACTCCTCACAGATACGCAGTATTTT. The chain joins TRBV9 to TRBJ2-3; D gene uncertain. Germline-derived CDR1 and CDR2 are SGDLS and YYNGEE. The CDR3 extends over 16 amino acids. Trimming shortened V by 0 bases and J by 2 bases, and 13 bases separated the two germline ends.